This T cell receptor (beta chain) emerged from a study of CD8 T cells in ankylosing spondylitis. Overall study findings and caveats: Within ankylosing spondylitis blood, a TCR beta motif made up of several highly homologous variants appeared to be characteristic.

Points on this clonotype: Antigen: not known. The junction differs from germline at one of its ends, possibly a read error.

Quantitative 5'-RACE was performed with molecular barcodes, and it yielded the TCR beta libraries. TCRdb ran MiXCR on the 5' RACE reads and lists one entry per CDR3 protein. The table has about 400,000 distinct CDR3 sequences, 20% to 25% seen once. The receptor comes from a male donor with ankylosing spondylitis. The sample taken for sequencing was blood, either unsorted or a sorted T cell fraction (not recorded which).

CDR3 sequence reads: CVSSDGLNEKLFF. CDR3 in DNA: TGTGTCAGCAGCGACGGTCTGAATGAAAAACTGTTTTTT. The chain combines TRBV3-1 with TRBJ1-4, with D hard to call. Germline assignment: CDR1 LGHDT and CDR2 YNNKEL (reference sequence). CDR3 length: 13 amino acids.